This record covers a single T cell receptor (beta chain). The sample originates from a study of molecular identifiers for immune sequencing clone quantification. As for the study in general: Replicate RNA from roughly 20,000 or 100,000 naive CD8 T cells formed five aliquots; four were sequenced.

CDR3 size: 10 residues. The germline V gene has CDR1 SGHAT and CDR2 FQNNGV. The V end lost 7 bases, the J end lost 6 bases, and 4 bases lay between the germline ends. TCRdb redid the calling of the PCR reads with MiXCR, one entry per CDR3 protein. The repertoire holds over 600,000 distinct CDR3 sequences, 15% to 20% seen once, with roughly 0.85% in the top ten. The TCR originated in a human donor in good health. Some libraries in this study had Jurkat cell RNA spiked in. The chain uses TRBV11-2 and TRBJ2-1; the D is unclear. Sequenced: naive CD8+ T cells from blood, with Jurkat cell RNA spiked in. The subset: FACS-sorted CD8+CD4-CCR7+CD45RA+ naive T cells. CDR3 residues: CASNSNEQFF. The CDR3 bases are TGTGCCAGCAACTCCAATGAGCAGTTCTTC.